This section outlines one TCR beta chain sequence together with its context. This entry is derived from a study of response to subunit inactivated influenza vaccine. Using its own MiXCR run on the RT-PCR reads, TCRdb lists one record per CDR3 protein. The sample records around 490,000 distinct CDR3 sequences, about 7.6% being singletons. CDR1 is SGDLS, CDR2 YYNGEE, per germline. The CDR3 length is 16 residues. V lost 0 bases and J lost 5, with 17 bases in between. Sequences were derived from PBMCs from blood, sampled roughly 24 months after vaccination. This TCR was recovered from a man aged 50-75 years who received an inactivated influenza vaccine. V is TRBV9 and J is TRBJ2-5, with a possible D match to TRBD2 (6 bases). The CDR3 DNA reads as TGTGCCAGCAGCGTAGAGGCGGGAAGTGGTCAGGAGACCCAGTACTTC. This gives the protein CASSVEAGSGQETQYF.